These 18 T cell receptor beta chains share one sample of origin, sequenced in a study of shared clonotypes between healthy human individuals (TCRdb year 2020). The library was generated by the immunoSEQ multiplex PCR assay. The immuneACCESS repertoire file appears here via TCRdb, limited to in-frame rearrangements. These files lack a portion of the clones; in checked studies, under half of the deficit traces to unresolved V genes, and the cause of the others is not known. This sample gives 2.3 million or so clones in total; approximately 93% of them show up just once. Of the sample, about 0.39% is held by the ten largest clones. Material for sequencing was naive CD4+ T cells from PBMCs. The sample's cell subset or site label is to be understood as: CD45RA+ positively selected. All receptors come from a young man in good health. Some clones in this sample may be carry-over from other donors' samples.

The chain carries TRBV7-8 and TRBJ1-2; 8 nucleotides align to TRBD1. With V trimmed by 7 bases and J by 6 bases, 7 bases remained unmatched. This CDR3 has 13 residues. The V gene's germline CDR1 is SGHVS and CDR2 FQNEAQ. As DNA, the CDR3 is TGTGCCAGCACCAACAGGGGGTCTCATGGCTACACCTTC. Its protein product is CASTNRGSHGYTF.

This clone was detected a few times. V and J are TRBV7-9 and TRBJ1-5, with 7 bases aligning to TRBD1. CDR1 SEHNR and CDR2 FQNEAQ come from the germline V gene (reference sequence). V lost 1 base, J lost 3 bases, and 3 bases stayed unmatched. CDR3 length: 15 amino acids. The CDR3 bases are TGTGCCAGCAGCTTAGGACAGGGAAACAATCAGCCCCAGCATTTT. Residues: CASSLGQGNNQPQHF.

The V and J genes are TRBV5-1 and TRBJ1-1, with 7 bases matching TRBD1. Trimming at V came to 4 bases and at J to 4 bases, leaving 7 bases not matched to a gene. Germline CDR1 reads SGHRS; CDR2 reads YFSETQ. The CDR3 sequence is 14 residues long. DNA of the CDR3: TGCGCCAGCAGCGCCAGGGGGGAGATCACTGAAGCTTTCTTT. It specifies CASSARGEITEAFF.

This clone was seen a single time. The sample holds other DNA sequences that translate to the same CDR3. The chain recombines TRBV7-3 with TRBJ2-7, with TRBD2 matching 14 bases. The CDR3 extends over 15 amino acids. Germline V gene sequence: CDR1 SGHTA, CDR2 FQGTGA. V lost 5 bases to trimming and J lost 5 bases; unmatched junction nucleotides: 5. CDR3 in DNA: TGTGCCAGCAGCCTCGGGACTAGCGGGAGCCACGAGCAGTACTTC. Translation gives CASSLGTSGSHEQYF.

The chain has TRBV6-5 and TRBJ1-3; 7 bases agree with TRBD1. Trimming cost V 6 bases and J 0 bases; bases outside gene matches: 5. Germline V lookup: CDR1 MNHEY, CDR2 SVGAGI. The CDR3 covers 15 residues. Here the CDR3 DNA reads TGTGCCAGCAGAAGAGGGACAGACTCTGGAAACACCATATATTTT. It codes for CASRRGTDSGNTIYF.

The gene calls are TRBV5-1 and TRBJ2-7, with D possibly TRBD1 on 6 matching bases. The CDR3 loop spans 14 amino acids. The V gene's germline CDR1 is SGHRS and CDR2 YFSETQ. Between the trimmed V and J ends, which lost 4 bases and 4 bases, there was a span of 15 bases. The DNA for the CDR3 is TGCGCCAGCAGCCCGGCCGGCAGGGGATACGAGCAGTACTTC. Amino acids: CASSPAGRGYEQYF.

V is TRBV7-6 and J is TRBJ1-1; TRBD1 might be the D (6 bases). Deletions cut 6 bases from V and 5 bases from J, with 25 bases between. The CDR3 length is 17 residues. Germline CDR1 is SGHVS and CDR2 is FNYEAQ. The CDR3 DNA follows: TGTGCCAGCAGGTACTTCGAGGGGGGGGACCCGGATACTGAAGCTTTCTTT. It codes for CASRYFEGGDPDTEAFF.

This sequence joins TRBV4-1 and TRBJ2-7; D not certain. The V end was cut by 1 base, the J end by 7 bases, with 17 bases between. This CDR3 comprises 15 residues. Germline lookup yields CDR1 MGHRA and CDR2 YSYEKL. The CDR3 coding sequence is TGCGCCAGCAGCCAAGTTGGAGTTCCCGTTGAGGAGCAGTACTTC. Encoded protein: CASSQVGVPVEEQYF.

The CDR3: CASSQGPAGEQFF. CDR3 DNA sequence: TGTGCCAGCAGCCAAGGCCCAGCGGGGGAGCAGTTCTTC. The gene calls are TRBV7-3 and TRBJ2-1; 7 bases are shared with TRBD2. Unmatched junction bases numbered 8, after V lost 5 bases and J lost 10 bases. Germline CDR1 reads SGHTA; CDR2 reads FQGTGA. This CDR3 contains 13 residues.

This clone was observed a handful of times. In the same sample, other DNA sequences code for this CDR3. The chain uses TRBV2 and TRBJ2-2; D gene uncertain. The CDR3 runs 12 residues. Per germline, CDR1 SNHLY and CDR2 FYNNEI. V lost 1 base and J lost 6, with 3 bases in between. CDR3 loop: CASSEEAGELFF. The CDR3 nucleotides read TGTGCCAGCAGTGAAGAAGCCGGGGAGCTGTTTTTT.

This clone was recorded only once. CDR3 loop: CAWTTGHPTDTQYF. The CDR3 region has the DNA TGTGCCTGGACTACGGGACACCCCACAGATACGCAGTATTTT. J is TRBJ2-3 and V is TRBV30; D might be TRBD1 (6 bases). V gave up 4 bases and J gave up 2 bases, with 13 bases separating them. The V gene's germline CDR1 is GTSNPN and CDR2 SVGIG (reference sequence). The CDR3 runs 14 residues.

J is TRBJ2-7 and V is TRBV6-6; 11 bases align to TRBD1. Losses at the gene ends were 0 bases for V and 5 bases for J; bases not matched to a gene: 6. Germline lookup yields CDR1 MNHNY and CDR2 SVGAGI (reference sequence). The CDR3 consists of 16 residues. The chain's CDR3 is CASSYSDRGLQDEQYF. In DNA form, the CDR3 reads TGTGCCAGCAGTTACTCGGACAGGGGGCTTCAGGACGAGCAGTACTTC.

The chain uses TRBV5-1 and TRBJ2-7; 7 bases match TRBD2. V lost 1 base and J lost 0; bases outside the gene matches: 4. Germline values: CDR1 SGHRS, CDR2 YFSETQ. The length of the CDR3 is 15 residues. CDR3 loop: CASSLSGAYSYEQYF. The CDR3 DNA follows: TGCGCCAGCAGCTTGAGCGGGGCCTACTCCTACGAGCAGTACTTC.

This clone was counted a single time. The rearrangement uses TRBV6-5 and TRBJ2-1; 7 bases fit TRBD2. Germline trimming cut 0 bases from V and 5 bases from J; bases unmatched to any gene: 7. The germline V gene has CDR1 MNHEY and CDR2 SVGAGI. The CDR3 loop spans 16 amino acids. The CDR3 region is CASSYSIGRAHNEQFF. As DNA, the CDR3 is TGTGCCAGCAGTTACTCAATAGGGAGGGCTCACAATGAGCAGTTCTTC.

The chain has TRBV7-2 and TRBJ2-3; unclear D gene. The CDR3 loop spans 16 amino acids. The V end lost 0 bases, the J end lost 1 base, and 11 bases lay between the germline ends. Germline values: CDR1 SGHTA, CDR2 FQGNSA. CDR3 region: CASSLARASGTDTQYF. CDR3 bases: TGTGCCAGCAGCTTAGCGAGAGCTTCGGGCACAGATACGCAGTATTTT.

The CDR3 region is CASSSTLRWTWSGNTIYF. Written as DNA, the CDR3 is TGTGCCAGTAGTTCAACCCTAAGATGGACATGGTCTGGAAACACCATATATTTT. The J gene is TRBJ1-3, the V gene TRBV19, with D perhaps matching TRBD1 (5 bases). The V gene lost 5 bases and the J gene lost 1 base, with 21 bases spanning the gap. This CDR3 has 18 amino acids. Germline CDR1 LNHDA, CDR2 SQIVND (reference sequence).

This chain joins TRBV6-5 and TRBJ2-5; either TRBD1 or TRBD2 may fit D (5 bases each). The CDR3 totals 14 residues. V lost 7 bases and J 5 bases, leaving 17 bases between the germline ends. Per the germline V gene, CDR1 is MNHEY and CDR2 is SVGAGI. The CDR3 nucleotides are TGTGCCAGCACCTTATGGGGGAGTGGGGAGACCCAGTACTTC. Protein sequence: CASTLWGSGETQYF.

The rearrangement joins TRBV5-4 to TRBJ2-5; no reliable D call. V was cut by 2 bases and J by 1 base, with 18 bases left in between. CDR3 length: 17 amino acids. Germline V gene data show CDR1 as SGHNT and CDR2 as YYREEE (reference sequence). CDR3 in amino acids: CASSFEHGRSSQETQYF. CDR3 coding DNA: TGTGCCAGCAGCTTCGAACACGGGCGGTCATCCCAAGAGACCCAGTACTTC.